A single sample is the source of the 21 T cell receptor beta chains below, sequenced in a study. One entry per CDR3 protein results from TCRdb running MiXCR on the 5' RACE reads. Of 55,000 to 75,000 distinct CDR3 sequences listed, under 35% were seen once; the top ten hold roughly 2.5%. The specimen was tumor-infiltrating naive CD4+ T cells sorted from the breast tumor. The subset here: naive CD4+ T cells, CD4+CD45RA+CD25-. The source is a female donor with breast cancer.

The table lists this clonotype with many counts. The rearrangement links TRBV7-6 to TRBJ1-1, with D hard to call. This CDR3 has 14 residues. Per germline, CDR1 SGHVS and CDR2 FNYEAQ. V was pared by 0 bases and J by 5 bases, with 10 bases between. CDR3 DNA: TGTGCCAGCAGCTTAGCGGAGGGAGGGACTGAAGCTTTCTTT. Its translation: CASSLAEGGTEAFF.

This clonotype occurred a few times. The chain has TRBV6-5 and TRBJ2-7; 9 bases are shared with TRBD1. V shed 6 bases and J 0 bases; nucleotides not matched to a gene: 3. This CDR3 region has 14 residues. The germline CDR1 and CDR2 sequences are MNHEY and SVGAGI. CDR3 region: CASRATGGSYEQYF. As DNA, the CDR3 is TGTGCCAGCAGAGCGACAGGGGGCTCCTACGAGCAGTACTTC.

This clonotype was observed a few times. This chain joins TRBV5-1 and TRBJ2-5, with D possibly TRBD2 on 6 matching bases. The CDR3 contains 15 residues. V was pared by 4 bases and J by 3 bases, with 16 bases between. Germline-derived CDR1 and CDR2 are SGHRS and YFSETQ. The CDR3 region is CASSETAGPEETQYF. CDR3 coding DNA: TGCGCCAGCAGCGAGACGGCGGGACCTGAAGAGACCCAGTACTTC.

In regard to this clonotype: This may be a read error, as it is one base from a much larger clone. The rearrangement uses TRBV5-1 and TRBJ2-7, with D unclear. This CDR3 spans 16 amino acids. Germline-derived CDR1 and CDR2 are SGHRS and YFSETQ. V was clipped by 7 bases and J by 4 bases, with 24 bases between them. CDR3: CASGRLDPSSWYEQYF. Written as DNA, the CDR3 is TGCGCCAGCGGCCGGTTGGACCCGTCCTCCTGGTACGAGCAGTACTTC.

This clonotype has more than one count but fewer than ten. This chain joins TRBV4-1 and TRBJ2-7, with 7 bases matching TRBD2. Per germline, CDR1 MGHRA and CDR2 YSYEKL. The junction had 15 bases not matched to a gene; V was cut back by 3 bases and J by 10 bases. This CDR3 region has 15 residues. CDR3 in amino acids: CASSHPGASGSYQYF. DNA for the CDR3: TGCGCCAGCAGCCACCCCGGGGCTAGCGGTAGCTACCAGTACTTC.

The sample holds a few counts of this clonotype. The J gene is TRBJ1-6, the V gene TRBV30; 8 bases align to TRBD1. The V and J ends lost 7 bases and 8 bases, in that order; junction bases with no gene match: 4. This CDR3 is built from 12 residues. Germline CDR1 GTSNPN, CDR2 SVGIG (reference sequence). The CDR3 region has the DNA TGTGCCTCGAACAGGGGGGATTCACCCCTCCACTTT. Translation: CASNRGDSPLHF. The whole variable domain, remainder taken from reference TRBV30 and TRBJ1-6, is SQTIHQWPATLVQPVGSPLSLECTVEGTSNPNLYWYRQAAGRGLQLLFYSVGIGQISSEVPQNLSASRPQDRQFILSSKKLLLSDSGFYLCASNRGDSPLHFGNGTRLTVT.

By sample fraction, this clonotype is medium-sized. The CDR3 region is CASSAGANYGYTF. The DNA for the CDR3 is TGTGCCAGCAGCGCCGGGGCCAACTATGGCTACACCTTC. The chain combines TRBV9 with TRBJ1-2, with a tentative D call TRBD1 (5 bases). Between the trimmed V and J ends, which lost 3 bases and 2 bases, there was a span of 8 bases. Germline V gives CDR1 SGDLS, CDR2 YYNGEE. This CDR3 is built from 13 residues.

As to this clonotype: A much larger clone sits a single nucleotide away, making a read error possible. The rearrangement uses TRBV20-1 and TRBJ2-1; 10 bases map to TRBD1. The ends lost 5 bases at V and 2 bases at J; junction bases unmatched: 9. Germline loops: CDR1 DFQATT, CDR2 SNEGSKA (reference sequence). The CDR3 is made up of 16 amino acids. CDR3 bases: TGCAGTGCTCAAGGGGGGACAGGGGAAACCTACAATGAGCAGTTCTTC. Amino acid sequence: CSAQGGTGETYNEQFF.

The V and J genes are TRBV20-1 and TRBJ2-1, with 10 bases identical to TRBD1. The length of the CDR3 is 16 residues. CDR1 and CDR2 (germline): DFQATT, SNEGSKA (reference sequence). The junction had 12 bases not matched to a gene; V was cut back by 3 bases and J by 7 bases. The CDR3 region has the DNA TGCAGTGCTAGTGGACCGGGACAGGGGACCACTAATGAGCAGTTCTTC. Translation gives CSASGPGQGTTNEQFF.

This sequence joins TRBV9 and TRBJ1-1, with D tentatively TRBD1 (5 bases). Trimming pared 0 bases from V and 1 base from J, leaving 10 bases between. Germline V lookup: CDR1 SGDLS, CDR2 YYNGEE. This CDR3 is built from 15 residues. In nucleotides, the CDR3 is TGTGCCAGCAGCGTAGGGGGGGAGCGGAACACTGAAGCTTTCTTT. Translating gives CASSVGGERNTEAFF.

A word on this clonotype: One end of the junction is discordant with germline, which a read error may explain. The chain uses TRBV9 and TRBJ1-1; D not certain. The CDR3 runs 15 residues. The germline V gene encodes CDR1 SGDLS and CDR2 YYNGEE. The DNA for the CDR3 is TGTGCCAGCAACTACTATCGGGAGCGGGCCACTGAAGCTATCTTT. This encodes CASNYYRERATEAIF.

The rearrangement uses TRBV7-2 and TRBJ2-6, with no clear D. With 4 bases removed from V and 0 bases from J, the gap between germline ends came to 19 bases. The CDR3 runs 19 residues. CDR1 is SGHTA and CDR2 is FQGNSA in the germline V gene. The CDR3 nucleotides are TGTGCCAGCAGCTCCCCATCCCGCCCGCGGCACTCTGGGGCCAACGTCCTGACTTTC. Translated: CASSSPSRPRHSGANVLTF.

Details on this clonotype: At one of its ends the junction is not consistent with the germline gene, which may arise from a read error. The CDR3 coding sequence is TGTGCTAGCAGCCCGATCAGGGGCGGAGAGACCCAGTACTTC. It translates to CASSPIRGGETQYF. The J gene is TRBJ2-5, the V gene TRBV7-7; D is possibly TRBD1 (6 bases). The CDR3 length is 14 residues. Germline CDR1 and CDR2: SSHAT and FNYEAQ (reference sequence). Variable domain in full (rest from reference TRBV7-7 and TRBJ2-5): GAGVSQSPRYKVTKRGQDVTLRCDPISSHATLYWYQQALGQGPEFLTYFNYEAQPDKSGLPSDRFSAERPEGSISTLTIQRTEQRDSAMYRCASSPIRGGETQYFGPGTRLLVL.

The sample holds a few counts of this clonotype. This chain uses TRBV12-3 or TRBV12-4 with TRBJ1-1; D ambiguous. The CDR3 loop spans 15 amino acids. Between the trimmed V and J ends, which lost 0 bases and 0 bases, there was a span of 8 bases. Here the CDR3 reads CASSLADLMNTEAFF. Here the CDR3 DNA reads TGTGCCAGCAGTTTAGCGGACTTGATGAACACTGAAGCTTTCTTT.

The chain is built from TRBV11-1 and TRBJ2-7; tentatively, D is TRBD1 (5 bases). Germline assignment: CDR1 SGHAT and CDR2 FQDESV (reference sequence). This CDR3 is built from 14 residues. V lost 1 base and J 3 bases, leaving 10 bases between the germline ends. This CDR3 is CASSLVDIDYEQYF. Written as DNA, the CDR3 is TGTGCCAGCAGCTTAGTGGACATCGACTACGAGCAGTACTTC.

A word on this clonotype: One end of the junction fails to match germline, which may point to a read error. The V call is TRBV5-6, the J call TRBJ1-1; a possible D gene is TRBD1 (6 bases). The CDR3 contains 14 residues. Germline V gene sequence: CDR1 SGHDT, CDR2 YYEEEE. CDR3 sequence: CASSLTGPNTAAFF. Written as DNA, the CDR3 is TGTGCCAGCAGCTTGACAGGGCCGAACACTGCAGCTTTCTTT.

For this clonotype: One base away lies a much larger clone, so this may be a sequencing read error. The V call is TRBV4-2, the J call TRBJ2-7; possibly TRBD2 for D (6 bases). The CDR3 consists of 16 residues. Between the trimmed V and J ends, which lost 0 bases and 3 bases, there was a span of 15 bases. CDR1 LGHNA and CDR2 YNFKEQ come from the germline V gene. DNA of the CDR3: TGTGCCAGCAGCCAAGATCCGGGGGTAACCTACTACGAGCAGTACTTC. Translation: CASSQDPGVTYYEQYF.

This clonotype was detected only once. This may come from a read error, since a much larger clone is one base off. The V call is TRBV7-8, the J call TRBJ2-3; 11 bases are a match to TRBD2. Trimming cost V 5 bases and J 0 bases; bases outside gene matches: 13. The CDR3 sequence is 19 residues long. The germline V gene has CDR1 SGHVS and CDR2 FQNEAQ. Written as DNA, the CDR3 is TGTGCCAGCAGCCGCAGCACCAGACTAGCGGGACCTAGCACAGATACGCAGTATTTT. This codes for CASSRSTRLAGPSTDTQYF.

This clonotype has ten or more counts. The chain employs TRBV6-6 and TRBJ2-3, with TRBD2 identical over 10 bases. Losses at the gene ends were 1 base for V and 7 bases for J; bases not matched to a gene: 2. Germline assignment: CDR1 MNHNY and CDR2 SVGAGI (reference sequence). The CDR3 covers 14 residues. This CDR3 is CASSYWTSGYTQYF. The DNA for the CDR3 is TGTGCCAGCAGTTACTGGACTAGCGGTTATACGCAGTATTTT.

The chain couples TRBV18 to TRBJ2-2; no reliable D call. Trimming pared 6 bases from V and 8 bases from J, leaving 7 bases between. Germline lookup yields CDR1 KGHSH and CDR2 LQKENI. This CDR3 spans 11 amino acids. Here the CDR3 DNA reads TGTGCCAGCTCGAGAGTGGGGGAGCTGTTTTTT. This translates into CASSRVGELFF.

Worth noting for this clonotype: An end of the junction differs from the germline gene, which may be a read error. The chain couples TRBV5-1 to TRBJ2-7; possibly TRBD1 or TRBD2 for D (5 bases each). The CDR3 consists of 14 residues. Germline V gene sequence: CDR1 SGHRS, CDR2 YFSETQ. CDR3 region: CTSRHRDGAYEQYF. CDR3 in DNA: TGCACCAGCAGACACCGGGACGGAGCCTACGAGCAGTACTTC.